The clone carrying this T cell receptor (beta chain) was detected ten times or more. These data originate in a study of T cells in Graves' hyperthyroidism and ophthalmopathy. TCR beta CDR3 regions were amplified from RNA transcripts. A set of HTBI primers served as the primers for a first-round RT-PCR of the TCR CDR3. TCRdb reprocessed the multiplex PCR reads with MiXCR, giving one entry per CDR3 protein. The sample records 750,000 to 950,000 distinct CDR3 sequences, roughly 40% being singletons. The germline V gene has CDR1 SGHTA and CDR2 FQGNSA. Deletions cut 4 bases from V and 8 bases from J, with 12 bases between. CDR3 length: 14 residues. For the diagnoses, clinical symptoms, serum thyroxine and TRAb, thyroid ultrasound and orbital computed tomography were used.

The gene calls are TRBV7-2 and TRBJ1-6; no firm D call. Material: blood. This clonotype originated in a man younger than 30 with Graves' hyperthyroidism. CDR3 sequence (DNA): TGTGCCAGCAGCTCTCAGGCGGGCGATTCACCCCTCCACTTT. Encoded protein: CASSSQAGDSPLHF.